This TCR beta chain was sequenced in a study of CD8 T cells in Susac syndrome (dated by TCRdb to the late 2010s). In terms of the full investigation: The study used repertoire sequencing to test whether antigen drove CD8+ T cell activation and differentiation in Susac syndrome. CD8+ T cell repertoire clonality was compared between over 9 healthy donors, some 14 Susac syndrome patients and 15 multiple sclerosis patients.

The paper as a whole reports these results and caveats: The TCR sequencing and HLA analysis was acknowledged to have included a relatively small number of individuals.

Remarks on this clonotype: This clone's antigen is unknown. One base away there is no much larger clone; base qualities are not given.

Peripheral blood CD8+ and CD4+ T cells from healthy donors, Susac syndrome patients and multiple sclerosis patients were profiled using high-throughput TCR beta sequencing. Treatment-naive patients with stable or active relapsing-remitting disease fulfilling revised McDonald criteria were used as multiple sclerosis controls. Bulk CD8+ and CD4+ T cells were purified magnetically by negative isolation, whereas CD8+ TEMRA cells were enriched by FACS. Blood was collected in EDTA tubes and processed within 24 hours, with PBMCs isolated through density gradient centrifugation. PBMCs destined for TCR sequencing were cryopreserved in liquid nitrogen and later thawed in a 37 °C water bath. A purity of at least 90% was achieved for sorted or isolated CD4+, CD8+ and CD8+ TEMRA cells. The trim is 5 bases for V and 4 bases for J, with a gap of 16 bases between the germline ends. From cysteine to phenylalanine, the CDR3 is 15 amino acids long. Only the CDR3 part of the read is kept: 45 bases, read in frame from the first base.

RNA was extracted using the RNeasy kit, and roughly 0.45 to 1 microgram was reverse transcribed with random hexamers. The immunoSEQ multiplex PCR assay, which covers 54 Vbeta and 13 Jbeta segments, was used to amplify TCR beta CDR3 regions. PCR amplification bias was corrected by using a synthetic template baseline for primer optimization and computational correction. The authors' pipeline ran thus. Reads were assigned to V, D and J genes according to IMGT and analyzed in immunoSEQ Analyzer, with only productive sequences retained. To calculate clonality, Shannon entropy was normalized by log2 of the number of productive unique sequences and then subtracted from one. For each patient and control, public and private clones were evaluated within the 100 most prevalent clones. Susac-specific clones were defined as absent from healthy and MS cohorts, over a thousand published viral clones and other ImmuneACCESS disease sequences. The public sequencing data were trimmed at Q25 with fastp and processed into clonotypes with MiXCR by TCRdb, which kept only in-frame beta chains. Here each entry gathers all rows of one CDR3 protein and keeps the most common genes and DNA. The V and J calls and clone size are TCRdb's, not the authors'. Within this sample are about 66,000 distinct CDR3 sequences, with about 94% of them counted one time only. Clones ranked in the top ten supply less than 0.65% of the sample.

The sequencing sample was made of CD8+ T cells from PBMCs. The sequence was collected from a human donor with multiple sclerosis. The receptor chain draws on TRBV12-3 or TRBV12-4 and TRBJ2-3; the D gene could be TRBD1 or TRBD2, each one agreeing over 7 bases. The CDR3 reads as follows: CASSHGGGGADTQYF. The nucleotides read TGTGCCAGCAGTCACGGGGGAGGGGGCGCAGATACGCAGTATTTT.